This T cell receptor beta chain derives from a study of OX40 agonist ivuxolimab in advanced cancers. The wider study: People in dose escalation had one of these cancers: hepatocellular carcinoma, melanoma, renal cell or head and neck cancer. The dose-escalation cohort was around 83% male, with a mean age of 60 years, ranging roughly 23 to 79.

This CDR3 has 18 residues. With 5 bases clipped from V and 0 bases from J, the junction kept 5 bases outside the gene matches. The germline CDR1 and CDR2 sequences are MNHEY and SMNVEV (reference sequence). TCRdb keeps only in-frame clones here, not all; method: immunoSEQ multiplex PCR. The data contain roughly 100,000 clones, approximately 90% of them singletons. The V call is TRBV27, the J call TRBJ2-3, with TRBD2 matching 16 bases. The sequencing used CD4+ or CD8+ T cells sorted from blood, collected in a trial of the OX40 agonist ivuxolimab. The sequence was obtained from an adult with an advanced solid tumor such as melanoma, head and neck, liver or kidney cancer. The CDR3 DNA follows: TGTGCCAGCAGTACGGGACTAGCGGGAGGGCCTAGCACAGATACGCAGTATTTT. Translation: CASSTGLAGGPSTDTQYF.